This TCR beta chain emerged from a study of neurological immune-mediated disorders. This clonotype was detected only a few times. What it recognizes is unknown. Sample time point: longitudinal time-point 2. Stored at -80 C, 2 million PBMCs were the source of the unsorted libraries. CDR3 length: 14 amino acids. Germline lookup yields CDR1 SGHTA and CDR2 FQGNSA. V was shortened by 3 bases and J by 5 bases, with 11 bases between the two germline ends. 5'RACE with 10-nucleotide random UMIs produced the cDNA. TCRdb itself ran the 5' RACE reads through MiXCR, one entry per CDR3 protein. The sample has tens of thousands of distinct CDR3 sequences; over 10% are singletons. Overall study results and limits: TCR clonal expansion peaked in HTLV-1-associated myelopathy patients and was lowest in multiple sclerosis patients.

The chain has TRBV7-2 and TRBJ1-5, with D maybe TRBD1 (6 bases). The sample consisted of PBMCs. This TCR derives from a female donor with HTLV-1-associated myelopathy (HAM/TSP). This CDR3 reads CASSFGGAYQPQHF. For the CDR3, the DNA is TGTGCCAGCAGCTTCGGGGGGGCCTATCAGCCCCAGCATTTT.